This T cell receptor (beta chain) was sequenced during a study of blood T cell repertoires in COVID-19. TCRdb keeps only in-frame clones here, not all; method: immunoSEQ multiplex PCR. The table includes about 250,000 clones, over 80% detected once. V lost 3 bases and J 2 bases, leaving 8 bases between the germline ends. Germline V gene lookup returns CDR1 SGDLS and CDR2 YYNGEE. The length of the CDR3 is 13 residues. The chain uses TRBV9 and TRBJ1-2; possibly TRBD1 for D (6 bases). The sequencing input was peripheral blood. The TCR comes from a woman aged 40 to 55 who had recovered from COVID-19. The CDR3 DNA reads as TGTGCCAGCAGCGGGACAGAGAACTATGGCTACACCTTC. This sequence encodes CASSGTENYGYTF.